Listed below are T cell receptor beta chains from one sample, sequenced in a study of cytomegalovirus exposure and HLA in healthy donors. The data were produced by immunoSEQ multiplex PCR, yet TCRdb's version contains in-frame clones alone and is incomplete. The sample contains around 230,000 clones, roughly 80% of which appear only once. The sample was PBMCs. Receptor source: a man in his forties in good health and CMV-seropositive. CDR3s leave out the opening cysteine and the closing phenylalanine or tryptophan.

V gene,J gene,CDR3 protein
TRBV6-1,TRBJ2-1,ASSEPRQPFYNEQF
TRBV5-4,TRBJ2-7,ASSLGQNSYEQY
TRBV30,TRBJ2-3,AWSSRQVDFTDTQY
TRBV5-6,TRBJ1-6,ASSFSIGGSPLH
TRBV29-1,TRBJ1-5,SVSPGTESNQPQH
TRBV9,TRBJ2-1,ASSVVLAGDEQF
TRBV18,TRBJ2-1,ASSQGGQYNEQF
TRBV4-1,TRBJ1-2,ASSQDPGRGDGYT
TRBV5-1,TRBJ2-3,ASSPGYTDTQY
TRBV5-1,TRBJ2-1,ASSLALAGGQGEQF
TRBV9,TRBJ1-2,ASSPGSDYGYT
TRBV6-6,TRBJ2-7,ASSYYRVYEQY
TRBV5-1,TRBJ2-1,ASSLVPGYNEQF
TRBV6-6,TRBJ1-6,ASSYSGQVIDSPLH
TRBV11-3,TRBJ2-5,ASSLARNQETQY
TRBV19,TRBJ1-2,ASSRGGKGYT
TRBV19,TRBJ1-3,ASSTLQGASGNTIY
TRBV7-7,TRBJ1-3,ASSVSLNSGNTIY
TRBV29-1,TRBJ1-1,SVEVVPGARGLTEAF
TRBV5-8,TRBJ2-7,ASSLAGETHEQY
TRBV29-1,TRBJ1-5,SVGQGNQPQH
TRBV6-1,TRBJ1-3,ATSRSGYRNTIY
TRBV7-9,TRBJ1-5,ASRSTTGGVQH
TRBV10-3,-,AISEGQNYEQY
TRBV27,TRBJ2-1,ASSFGTSGRNEQF
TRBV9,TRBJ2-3,ASSDSGSTDTQY
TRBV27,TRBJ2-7,ASSLGQGPYEQY
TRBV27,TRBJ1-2,ASSNSGTGAGYT
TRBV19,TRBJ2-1,ASSIGGNEQF
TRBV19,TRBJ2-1,ASSIEVRGGPSNEQF
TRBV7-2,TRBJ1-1,ASSGQGYTEAF
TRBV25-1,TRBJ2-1,ASSRSGSRYNEQF
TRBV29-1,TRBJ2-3,SVDLTSMRDTQY
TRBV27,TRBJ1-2,ASSLSPVSYGYT
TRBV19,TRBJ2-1,ASSIAFTREQF
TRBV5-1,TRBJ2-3,ASSRLGGSGTDTQY
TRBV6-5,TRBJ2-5,ATQGAAGVETQY
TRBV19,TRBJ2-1,ASTLEGLAKDEQF
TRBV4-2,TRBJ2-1,ASSQAGTRIDNEQF
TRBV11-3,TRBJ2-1,ASSQGLAGGPVNEQF
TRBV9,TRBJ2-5,ASSVAVGLAAQETQY
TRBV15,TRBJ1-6,ATSRVAFGGSPLH
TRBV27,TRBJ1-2,ASSLIPGLGGYT
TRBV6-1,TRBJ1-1,ASSEVREGQQAF
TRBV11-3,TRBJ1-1,ASSTGDTEAF
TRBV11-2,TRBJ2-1,ASSLGGSHHNEQF
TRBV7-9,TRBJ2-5,ASSGRELRSQETQY
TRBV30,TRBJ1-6,AWSSSGTGLIGSPLH
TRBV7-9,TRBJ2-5,ASSAALGVRGETQY
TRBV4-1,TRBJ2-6,ASSSSGSSGANVLT
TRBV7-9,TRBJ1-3,ASSTGQGGNTIY
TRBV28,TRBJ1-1,ASRWTGEAF
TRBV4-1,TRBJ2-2,ASSSGLANTGELF
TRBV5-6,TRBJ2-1,ASTYGTSGIYNEQF
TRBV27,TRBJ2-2,ATGGGLARAGELF
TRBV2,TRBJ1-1,ASTPGGVEAF
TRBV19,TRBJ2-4,ASSIGGPSSAKNIQY
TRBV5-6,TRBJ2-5,ASSWAGEQETQY
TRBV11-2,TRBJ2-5,ASSLTSAQETQY
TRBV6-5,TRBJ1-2,ASRQGVGYT